Listed below are T cell receptor beta chains from one sample, sequenced in a study of cytomegalovirus exposure and HLA in healthy donors. Produced via immunoSEQ multiplex PCR; TCRdb's table is partial and in-frame only. Of tens of thousands of clones listed, 97% are singletons. The sequencing sample was made of PBMCs. Every receptor here comes from a woman in her late teens or twenties in good health and CMV-seropositive. The CDR3 runs from the conserved cysteine through the conserved F or W. Fields, in order: J gene, clone size, V gene, D gene, CDR3 DNA, CDR3 protein. The D gene is left open where the match is weak. Not every row has a clone size; where given, it reads once, few, many or a size class.

TRBJ2-3	.	TRBV19	TRBD2	TGTGCCAGTAGTGGGGCGGGAGGACACTTCCCCACAGATACGCAGTATTTT	CASSGAGGHFPTDTQYF
TRBJ2-7	.	TRBV28	TRBD1	TGTGCCAGCAGTACAGGGACAGGGGTAAGGGGCTCCTACGAGCAGTACTTC	CASSTGTGVRGSYEQYF
TRBJ2-7	.	TRBV27	.	TGTGCCAGCAGCCTTACCCATATCGCGTTCAAGCCCACCGAGCAGTACTTC	CASSLTHIAFKPTEQYF
TRBJ2-2	.	TRBV11-1	.	TGTGCCAGCAGCTATCAACCTATAACGAACACCGGGGAGCTGTTTTTT	CASSYQPITNTGELFF
TRBJ2-7	once	TRBV27	.	TGTGCCAGCAGGGACGGGACCTACGAGCAGTACTTC	CASRDGTYEQYF
TRBJ2-3	.	TRBV10-3	.	TGTGCCATCAGTGAGGACAAATTCACGGATACGCAGTATTTT	CAISEDKFTDTQYF
TRBJ1-5	.	TRBV6-6	.	TGTGCCAGTCTGAGGGATGGTCAGCCCCAGCATTTT	CASLRDGQPQHF
TRBJ2-3	.	TRBV30	TRBD2	TGTGCCTTCGCTCCTAGCGGGAGTGGGACAGATACGCAGTATTTT	CAFAPSGSGTDTQYF
TRBJ1-1	.	TRBV27	.	TGTGCCAGTCTCGCCCTCCGCAGGCTGAACACTGAAGCTTTCTTT	CASLALRRLNTEAFF
TRBJ1-1	.	TRBV6-5	.	TGTGCCAGCGGCGGGAACACTGAAGCTTTCTTT	CASGGNTEAFF
TRBJ2-6	.	TRBV25-1	.	TGTGCCAGCAGTGACCTCAGGGGCTCTGGGGCCAACGTCCTGACTTTC	CASSDLRGSGANVLTF
TRBJ1-1	.	TRBV27	TRBD1	TGTGCCAGCAAGGGGACAGGGGCGACCCGGGGCACTGAAGCTTTCTTT	CASKGTGATRGTEAFF
TRBJ1-1	.	TRBV5-6	TRBD1	TGTGCCAGCAGCTTGATTGGGACAGGGAGGGGATCTGAAGCTTTCTTT	CASSLIGTGRGSEAFF
TRBJ1-5	.	TRBV21-1	.	TGTGCCAGTTGGAGTCCGGGACAGAATAGCAATCAGCCCCAGCATTTT	CASWSPGQNSNQPQHF
TRBJ1-2	.	TRBV27	TRBD1	TGTGCCAGCAGTTTTCGGGACAGCCTCACCTATGGCTACACCTTC	CASSFRDSLTYGYTF
TRBJ2-7	.	TRBV14	TRBD1	TGTGCCAGCAGCCACCCAAAGACAGGGAGCTCCTACGAGCAGTACTTC	CASSHPKTGSSYEQYF
TRBJ1-4	.	TRBV21-1	.	TGTGCCAGCAGCAAGGGAGTCACTAATGAAAAACTGTTTTTT	CASSKGVTNEKLFF
TRBJ2-7	.	TRBV28	TRBD1	TGTGCCAGCAGTTTGTCCGGGACAGGGGTGCCCTACGAGCAGTACTTC	CASSLSGTGVPYEQYF
TRBJ1-2	.	TRBV5-6	TRBD1	TGTGCCAGCAGCGCCGGGACAGAAGGGGGCTACACCTTC	CASSAGTEGGYTF
TRBJ2-1	.	TRBV30	TRBD1	TGTGCCTGGAGTGTAAAGGGGACAGCGCAGTTCTTC	CAWSVKGTAQFF
TRBJ2-7	once	TRBV19	.	TGTGCCAGTAGTATGCGGCCGGGGGAGCAGTACTTC	CASSMRPGEQYF
TRBJ2-5	.	TRBV7-2	TRBD1	TGTGCCAGCAGCCCCAGGGGGCGGGAGACCCAGTACTTC	CASSPRGRETQYF
TRBJ1-1	.	TRBV9	.	TGTGCCAGCAGCGCAGGCACTGAAGCTTTCTTT	CASSAGTEAFF
TRBJ2-5	.	TRBV7-9	TRBD1	TGTGCCAGCAGCCTTCGGACAGGCGGCCAAGAGACCCAGTACTTC	CASSLRTGGQETQYF